Presented here are 9 T cell receptor beta chains from one specimen sequenced in a study of blood T cell repertoires in COVID-19 (dated by TCRdb to the early 2020s). Libraries came from the immunoSEQ multiplex PCR assay. Here the immuneACCESS table is served through TCRdb, limited to in-frame sequences with V and J called. Missing clones are a known gap in these copies; in checked studies unresolved V genes cover under half, and the rest lacks a known reason. Present in this sample are about 300,000 clones, about nine tenths of which were seen just once. 1.5% to 2% of the sample is taken by the ten largest. The material sequenced was peripheral blood. These receptors were collected from a young woman with COVID-19, enrolled during active disease.

The rearrangement links TRBV6-5 to TRBJ2-3, with 8 bases lining up with TRBD1. Germline CDR1 reads MNHEY; CDR2 reads SVGAGI. The CDR3 is made up of 13 amino acids. The V segment lost 5 bases and the J segment 6 bases; nucleotides outside the gene matches: 4. The CDR3 nucleotides are TGTGCCAGCAGTCGAACAGGGGGGGATACGCAGTATTTT. It is translated as CASSRTGGDTQYF.

The CDR3 loop reads CASSVAERGGYEQYF. CDR3 in DNA: TGTGCCAGCAGCGTAGCAGAGCGGGGGGGCTACGAGCAGTACTTC. This chain connects TRBV9 to TRBJ2-7, with 10 bases matching TRBD2. The CDR3 runs to 15 residues. From germline, CDR1 is SGDLS and CDR2 YYNGEE. V was clipped by 0 bases and J by 3 bases; unmatched bases: 3. Full variable domain (outside the CDR3, taken from reference TRBV9 and TRBJ2-7): DSGVTQTPKHLITATGQRVTLRCSPRSGDLSVYWYQQSLDQGLQFLIQYYNGEERAKGNILERFSAQQFPDLHSELNLSSLELGDSALYFCASSVAERGGYEQYFGPGTRLTVT.

This chain links TRBV7-6 with TRBJ2-6; a weak D match, TRBD1 (5 bases). Germline CDR1 SGHVS, CDR2 FNYEAQ. The CDR3 covers 15 residues. Trimming shortened V by 1 base and J by 2 bases, and 6 bases separated the two germline ends. CDR3 DNA: TGTGCCAGCAGCTTAGGGGGCACTGGGGCCAACGTCCTGACTTTC. This gives the protein CASSLGGTGANVLTF. The whole variable domain, remainder taken from reference TRBV7-6 and TRBJ2-6, is GAGVSQSPRYKVTKRGQDVALRCDPISGHVSLYWYRQALGQGPEFLTYFNYEAQQDKSGLPNDRFSAERPEGSISTLTIQRTEQRDSAMYRCASSLGGTGANVLTFGAGSRLTVL.

This chain uses TRBV27 with TRBJ2-7; 10 bases are a match to TRBD1. The germline gives CDR1 MNHEY, CDR2 SMNVEV (reference sequence). J gave up 6 bases and V 4 bases, and 3 bases lay outside the gene matches. This CDR3 comprises 13 residues. CDR3 nucleotide sequence: TGTGCCAGCAGTTCCGGGACAGGGGTCGAGCAGTACGTC. Encoded protein: CASSSGTGVEQYV.

The chain combines TRBV3-1 (or the pseudogene TRBV3-2) with TRBJ1-6; a weak D match, TRBD1 (6 bases). The CDR3 runs 12 residues. CDR1 is LGHDT and CDR2 is YNNKEL in the germline V gene (reference sequence). Trimming removed 6 bases at V and 10 bases at J, with 10 bases between. CDR3 bases: TGTGCCAGCAGAGGGGACATCTCACCCCTCCACTTT. Translating it yields CASRGDISPLHF.

The chain is built from TRBV6-5 and TRBJ1-2; TRBD1 matches 10 bases. After removal of 6 bases from V and 8 bases from J, the junction contained 9 bases not matched to a gene. CDR1 and CDR2 from the germline V gene are MNHEY and SVGAGI. The CDR3 has 14 residues. In DNA, the CDR3 is TGTGCCAGCAGAAGACAGGGGGCGCCGGAAGGCTACACCTTC. Its protein product is CASRRQGAPEGYTF.

The V call is TRBV5-6, the J call TRBJ2-7; TRBD1 matches 12 bases. Per the germline V gene, CDR1 is SGHDT and CDR2 is YYEEEE. Trimming cost V 2 bases and J 3 bases; bases outside gene matches: 6. There are 16 residues in the CDR3. DNA for the CDR3: TGTGCCAGCAGCTTTTTCGGGACAGGGGGCATCTACGAGCAGTACGTC. Protein: CASSFFGTGGIYEQYV.

CDR3 amino acids: CASSSGLAGNTGELFF. The CDR3 DNA is TGTGCCAGCAGCTCAGGACTAGCGGGGAACACCGGGGAGCTGTTTTTT. This sequence joins TRBV7-8 and TRBJ2-2, with TRBD2 matching 11 bases. There are 16 residues in the CDR3. CDR1 is SGHVS and CDR2 is FQNEAQ in the germline V gene. The ends lost 4 bases at V and 1 base at J; junction bases unmatched: 2.

The V call is TRBV4-2, the J call TRBJ1-2, with D possibly matching TRBD1 (5 bases). CDR3 length equals 14 residues. Germline values: CDR1 LGHNA, CDR2 YNFKEQ. V lost 8 bases and J 0 bases, leaving 13 bases between the germline ends. In DNA form, the CDR3 reads TGTGCCAGCGGGACTGAATTCTCTAACTATGGCTACACCTTC. Amino acids: CASGTEFSNYGYTF.